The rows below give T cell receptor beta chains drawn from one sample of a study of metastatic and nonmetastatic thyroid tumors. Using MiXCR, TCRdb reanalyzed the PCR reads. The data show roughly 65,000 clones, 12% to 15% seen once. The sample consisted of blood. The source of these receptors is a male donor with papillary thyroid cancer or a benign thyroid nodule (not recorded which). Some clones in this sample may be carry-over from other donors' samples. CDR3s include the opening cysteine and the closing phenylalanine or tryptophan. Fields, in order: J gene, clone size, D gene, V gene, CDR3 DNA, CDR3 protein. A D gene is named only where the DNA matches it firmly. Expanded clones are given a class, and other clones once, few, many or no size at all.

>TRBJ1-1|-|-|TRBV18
TGTGCCAGCTCACCAATTCAGACAGGCCCTGAAGCTTTCTTT
CASSPIQTGPEAFF
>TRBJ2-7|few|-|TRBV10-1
TGCGCCAGCAGTGAGTCGTCTTCGTGGAGGGGCGACGAGCAGTACTTC
CASSESSSWRGDEQYF
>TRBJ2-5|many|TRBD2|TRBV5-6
TGTGCCAGCAGCTTGTGGGAGGGGCGGTGGGAGACCCAGTACTTC
CASSLWEGRWETQYF
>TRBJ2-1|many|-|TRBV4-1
TGCGCCAGCAGCCAAGATGGGGGCAACAATGAGCAGTTCTTC
CASSQDGGNNEQFF
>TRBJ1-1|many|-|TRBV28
TGTGCCAGCAGTCTGCAGGGTCTTGAAGCTTTCTTT
CASSLQGLEAFF
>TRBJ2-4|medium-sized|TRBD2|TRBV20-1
TGCAGTGCTAGAGATACCCCTCGGACTAGCGGGAGGGCAGCCAAAAACATTCAGTACTTC
CSARDTPRTSGRAAKNIQYF
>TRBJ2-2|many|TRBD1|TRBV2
TGTGCCAGCATGGACAGGGGGCACACCGGGGAGCTGTTTTTT
CASMDRGHTGELFF
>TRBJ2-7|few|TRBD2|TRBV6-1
TGTGCCACCATGAGTGGACTAGATACCTCCTACGAGCAGTACTTC
CATMSGLDTSYEQYF
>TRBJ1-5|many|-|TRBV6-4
TGTGCCAGCAGATATAGGACGGGACTCAATCAGCCCCAGCATTTT
CASRYRTGLNQPQHF
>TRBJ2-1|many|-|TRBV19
TGTGCCAGTAGTAGGGGACTCTACAATGAGCAGTTCTTC
CASSRGLYNEQFF
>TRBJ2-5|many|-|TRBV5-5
TGTGCCAGCAGCTTGTTGACGGCGCGGCAAGAGACCCAGTACTTC
CASSLLTARQETQYF
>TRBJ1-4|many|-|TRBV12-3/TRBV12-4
TGTGCCAGCACCTTGGGCCCGATTGAAAAACTGTTTTTT
CASTLGPIEKLFF
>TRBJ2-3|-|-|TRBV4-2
TGTGCCAGCAGCCATATTTCATTGGGCAACAAGGAGGGCACAGATACGCAGTATTTT
CASSHISLGNKEGTDTQYF
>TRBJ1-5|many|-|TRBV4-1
TGCGCCAGCAGACAATCGACGGGCTCCAATCAGCCCCAGCATTTT
CASRQSTGSNQPQHF
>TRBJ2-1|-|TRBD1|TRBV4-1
TGCGCCAGCAGCATTCCAGGGGGTGGATACAATGAGCAGTTCTTC
CASSIPGGGYNEQFF
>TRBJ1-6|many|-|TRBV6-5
TGTGCCAGCAGTTACCGGGCAGCGACCAATTCACCCCTCCACTTT
CASSYRAATNSPLHF
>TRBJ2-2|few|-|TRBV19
TGTGCCAGTAGTAGCCATCCGAACACCGGGGAGCTCTTTTTT
CASSSHPNTGELFF
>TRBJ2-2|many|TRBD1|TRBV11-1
TGTGCCAGCAGCTCAACGGGACAGGGGATGGCCGGGGAGCTGTTTTTT
CASSSTGQGMAGELFF
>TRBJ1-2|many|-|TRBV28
TGTGCCAGCAGTTTATTGGGAGGAATTGTCTATGGCTACACCTTC
CASSLLGGIVYGYTF
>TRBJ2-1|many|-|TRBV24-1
TGTGCCACCAGTGATTGGGCGGGGGCGAACAATGAGCAGTTCTTC
CATSDWAGANNEQFF
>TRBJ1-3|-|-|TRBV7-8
TGTGCCAGCAGCTTAGACTCAACTGGAAACACCATATATTTT
CASSLDSTGNTIYF
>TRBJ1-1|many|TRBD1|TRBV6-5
TGTGCCAGCAGTTACGACAGGGACGACACTGAAGCTTTCTTT
CASSYDRDDTEAFF
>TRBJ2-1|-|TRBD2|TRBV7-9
TGTGCCAGCAGCTTGGGACTAGCGGTAGTGGTGCAGTTCTTC
CASSLGLAVVVQFF
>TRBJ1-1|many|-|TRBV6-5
TGTGCCAGCAGTTACTCTGAAGGGGAGAAAGCTTTCTTT
CASSYSEGEKAFF
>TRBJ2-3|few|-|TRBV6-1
TGTGCCAGCAGTGAAAGTGAATTACACCCCGGGAGCACAGATACGCAGTATTTT
CASSESELHPGSTDTQYF
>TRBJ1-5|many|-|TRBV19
TGTGCCAGTAGTAGGGCAGGGAGAAATCAGCCCCAGCATTTT
CASSRAGRNQPQHF
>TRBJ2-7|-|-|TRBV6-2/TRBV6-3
TGTGCCAGCAGTCCTACCGGCGGGTGGCGCGTGGTGGGCTCCTACGAGCAGTACTTC
CASSPTGGWRVVGSYEQYF
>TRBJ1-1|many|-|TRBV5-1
TGCGCCAGCAGGCACGGGGATAAGGTCACTGAAGCTTTCTTT
CASRHGDKVTEAFF
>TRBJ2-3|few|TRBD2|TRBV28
TGTGCCAGCAGTCAAGCAGCTAGCGGGAGGACGGTGGACGAAGGTACGCAGTATTTT
CASSQAASGRTVDEGTQYF
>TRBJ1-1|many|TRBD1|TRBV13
TGTGCCAGCAGCTATCAACCCATCAGGGGGCTTAGCACTGAAGCTTTCTTT
CASSYQPIRGLSTEAFF
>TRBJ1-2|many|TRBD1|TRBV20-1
TGCAGTGCAACGCCGGATGGACAGGGTCTAAGGATATTGGGCTACACCTTC
CSATPDGQGLRILGYTF
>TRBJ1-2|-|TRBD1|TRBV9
TGTGCCAGCAGCGGACGGACAGGGGCTTTACCTGGCTACACCTTC
CASSGRTGALPGYTF
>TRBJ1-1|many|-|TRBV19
TGTGCCAGTAGTGAACAGGGTTGGATGAACACTGAAGCTTTCTTT
CASSEQGWMNTEAFF
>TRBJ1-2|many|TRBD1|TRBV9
TGTGCCAGCAAGTCAGGGGGCCACTATGGCTACACCTTC
CASKSGGHYGYTF
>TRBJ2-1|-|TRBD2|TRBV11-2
TGTGCCAGCAGCCTCACCCAGACTAGCGGGAGGGTAAACGAGCAGTTCTTC
CASSLTQTSGRVNEQFF
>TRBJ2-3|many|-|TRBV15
TGTGCCACCAGTCGGAGATATGCAGATACGCAGTATTTT
CATSRRYADTQYF
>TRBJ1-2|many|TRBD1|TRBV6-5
TGTGCCAGCAGTTACTTGACCAACCCCGGGACAGGGGACTATGGCTACACCTTC
CASSYLTNPGTGDYGYTF
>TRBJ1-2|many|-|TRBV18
TGTGCCAGCTCACCTACAGAAGGAGATGGCTACACCTTC
CASSPTEGDGYTF
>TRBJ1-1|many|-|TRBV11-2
TGTGCCAGCAGCCTTCAGGGGACCACTGAAGCTTTCTTT
CASSLQGTTEAFF
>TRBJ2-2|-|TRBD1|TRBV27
TGTGCCAGCGGGACTAGACAGGGGGCGACCGGCACCGGGGAGCTGTTTTTT
CASGTRQGATGTGELFF
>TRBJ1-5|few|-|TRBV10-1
TGCGCCAGCAGGTCAGACAAAGGTTTAGGGCAGCCCCAGCATTTT
CASRSDKGLGQPQHF
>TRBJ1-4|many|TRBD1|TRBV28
TGTGCCAGCAGTTTGGGGGACAGGGTTGAAAAACTGTTTTTT
CASSLGDRVEKLFF